These 14 T cell receptor beta chains came from one sample sequenced in a study of identical twins. TCRdb called the 5' RACE reads again in MiXCR, with one record for every CDR3 protein. The sample gives just over 500,000 distinct CDR3 sequences, about 20% of which show up once; about 0.91% is in the top ten. The same specimen was also included in a second study, on T cells expressing NK-cell markers.

Sequencing was done on a sample of CD4+ T cells sorted from blood. The receptors here all came from a woman in her late teens or twenties in good health.

This clonotype was observed a few times. The chain couples TRBV20-1 to TRBJ2-1; TRBD1 agrees at 8 bases. Germline V gene data show CDR1 as DFQATT and CDR2 as SNEGSKA (reference sequence). This CDR3 has 13 amino acids. V trimming: 6 bases; J trimming: 6 bases; junction bases outside the gene matches: 7. The DNA of the CDR3 is TGCAGTGCCCAGGGGGCTACGAGCAATGAGCAGTTCTTC. This sequence encodes CSAQGATSNEQFF.

This chain joins TRBV3-1 and TRBJ1-1, with TRBD1 as a possible D gene (6 bases). The CDR3 totals 16 residues. Trimming took off 3 bases at V and 3 bases at J, with 17 bases between the two ends. Germline lookup yields CDR1 LGHDT and CDR2 YNNKEL (reference sequence). CDR3 coding DNA: TGTGCCAGCAGCCACTGGGGGGGGCGAATGGACACTGAAGCTTTCTTT. Residues: CASSHWGGRMDTEAFF.

The chain links TRBV18 to TRBJ1-3; 10 positions agree with TRBD1. This CDR3 is built from 14 residues. CDR1 and CDR2 from the germline V gene are KGHSH and LQKENI. J was trimmed by 3 bases and V by 6 bases; bases with no gene match: 2. CDR3: CASSGQGLGNTIYF. CDR3 sequence (DNA): TGTGCCAGCTCGGGACAGGGGCTTGGAAACACCATATATTTT.

This clonotype showed up many times. The V call is TRBV12-3 or TRBV12-4, the J call TRBJ2-3, with a tentative D call TRBD2 (5 bases). The V and J ends lost 7 bases and 0 bases respectively, with 11 bases between them. The CDR3 is 14 amino acids. CDR3: CASKSGRSTDTQYF. In DNA, the CDR3 is TGTGCCAGCAAGAGCGGACGAAGCACAGATACGCAGTATTTT.

V is TRBV7-8 and J is TRBJ2-2, with 8 bases fitting TRBD2. V lost 3 bases, J lost 2 bases, and 11 bases stayed unmatched. Germline-derived CDR1 and CDR2 are SGHVS and FQNEAQ. The CDR3 runs 18 residues. The CDR3 DNA sequence: TGTGCCAGCAGCTTTCTAATAAACGGGAGGGCTAACACCGGGGAGCTGTTTTTT. It specifies CASSFLINGRANTGELFF.

Notes on this clonotype: One end of the junction does not line up with germline, which may come from a read error. The chain uses TRBV12-3 or TRBV12-4 and TRBJ2-4; 12 bases align to TRBD2. The CDR3 contains 20 residues. The CDR3 loop is CASKGFTSGRRIQAKNIQHF. CDR3 bases: TGTGCCAGCAAGGGATTTACTAGCGGGAGGCGAATTCAAGCCAAAAACATTCAGCACTTC.

This clonotype was counted only a few times. This chain uses TRBV9 with TRBJ2-7; D may be TRBD2 (6 bases). Trimming removed 10 bases at V and 4 bases at J, with 15 bases between. This CDR3 has 12 amino acids. CDR1 is SGDLS, CDR2 YYNGEE, per germline. The CDR3 reads CASVGGAYEQYF. Here the CDR3 DNA reads TGTGCCTCTGTAGGCGGGGCGTACGAGCAGTACTTC.

The sample holds a few counts of this clonotype. The chain links TRBV10-3 to TRBJ2-2; D possibly corresponds to TRBD1 (5 bases). The CDR3 is 14 amino acids. Trimming removed 7 bases at V and 3 bases at J, with 12 bases between. Germline-derived CDR1 and CDR2 are ENHRY and SYGVKD. The CDR3 nucleotides read TGTGCCATCAAAAGACAGAGCCACACCGGGGAGCTGTTTTTT. Amino acid sequence: CAIKRQSHTGELFF.

This clonotype was picked up many times. The V gene is TRBV29-1, the J gene TRBJ2-1, with 8 bases that match TRBD2. The length of the CDR3 is 13 residues. V dropped 3 bases and J dropped 7; count of bases not matched to a gene: 5. From germline, CDR1 is SQVTM and CDR2 ANQGSEA. The CDR3 region has the DNA TGCAGCGTTGATAGCGGGACGGGTAATGAGCAGTTCTTC. Translating it yields CSVDSGTGNEQFF.

The chain recombines TRBV7-8 with TRBJ2-3, with 7 bases aligning to TRBD2. The V gene's germline CDR1 is SGHVS and CDR2 FQNEAQ. The CDR3 is made up of 14 amino acids. V lost 11 bases to trimming and J lost 11 bases; unmatched junction nucleotides: 19. The DNA for the CDR3 is TGTGCCGGAGCCGGGACTACTCCCAAAGGGGAGCAGTATTTT. Translating it yields CAGAGTTPKGEQYF.

This CDR3 is CSATTRDLGRGAFF. The DNA for the CDR3 is TGCAGTGCTACTACCCGGGACCTCGGGAGGGGAGCTTTCTTT. The gene calls are TRBV20-1 and TRBJ1-1; tentative D call: TRBD1 (5 bases). Trimming left V 4 bases short and J 10 bases short, with 22 bases between. The CDR3 runs to 14 residues. Germline CDR1 reads DFQATT; CDR2 reads SNEGSKA (reference sequence).

Comment on this clonotype: A read error may account for a junction end that differs from germline. The chain uses TRBV5-6 and TRBJ2-5; 7 bases are a match to TRBD2. Germline V gene lookup returns CDR1 SGHDT and CDR2 YYEEEE. The CDR3 consists of 14 residues. CDR3 region: CARSSGLAVETQYF. The CDR3 DNA is TGTGCCAGGAGCTCCGGGCTAGCGGTAGAGACCCAGTACTTC.

This clonotype was seen only a few times. The genes are TRBV5-1 and TRBJ2-5, with unresolved D. CDR3 size: 12 residues. V dropped 5 bases and J dropped 5 bases, with 10 bases sitting between them. Germline lookup yields CDR1 SGHRS and CDR2 YFSETQ. The CDR3 DNA reads as TGCGCCAGCAGGGGCACCACGGAGACCCAGTACTTC. Translation: CASRGTTETQYF.

The chain carries TRBV6-5 and TRBJ2-4; 8 positions match TRBD2. V dropped 0 bases and J dropped 9; count of bases not matched to a gene: 7. Germline loops: CDR1 MNHEY, CDR2 SVGAGI. CDR3 length: 15 amino acids. The chain's CDR3 is CASSYSRAGGGIQYF. Here the CDR3 DNA reads TGTGCCAGCAGTTACTCGAGGGCGGGAGGTGGCATTCAGTACTTC.